These 16 T cell receptor beta chains were all obtained from the same sample, sequenced in a study of CD8+CD57+ T cells in acquired aplastic anemia. By flow cytometry, patients selected for sequencing had shown an expansion of CD8+CD57+ cells. The use of genomic DNA as template underpinned the TCR beta VDJ and CDR3 profiling. TCRdb redid the calling of the reads with MiXCR, one entry per CDR3 protein. The sample has roughly 150,000 distinct CDR3 sequences, roughly 50% seen once. The sequenced sample consisted of sorted CD4+, CD8+, or CD8+CD57+ T cells (not recorded which) from PBMCs. These receptors were obtained from a human donor with aplastic anemia.

The chain couples TRBV4-3 to TRBJ1-1; 9 bases are shared with TRBD1. Germline V gene lookup returns CDR1 LGHNA and CDR2 YSLEER. The CDR3 has 13 amino acids. The V and J ends lost 4 bases and 12 bases, in that order; junction bases with no gene match: 9. CDR3 region: CASSPSRDRVPFF. The CDR3 coding sequence is TGCGCCAGCAGCCCCTCCCGGGACAGGGTACCTTTCTTT.

This rearrangement joins TRBV27 to TRBJ1-5; weak D call: TRBD1 (6 bases). Per germline, CDR1 MNHEY and CDR2 SMNVEV (reference sequence). The CDR3 contains 15 residues. The V and J ends lost 8 bases and 0 bases respectively, with 14 bases between them. CDR3 residues: CASSAGTNSNQPQHF. The CDR3 DNA reads as TGTGCCAGCTCCGCCGGGACAAATAGCAATCAGCCCCAGCATTTT.

This clonotype was seen many times. The rearrangement uses TRBV7-6 and TRBJ1-4; D is possibly TRBD1 (5 bases). V gave up 5 bases and J gave up 8 bases, with 12 bases separating them. This CDR3 has 13 residues. Germline V lookup: CDR1 SGHVS, CDR2 FNYEAQ. This CDR3 reads CASSGTLGEKLFF. CDR3 coding DNA: TGTGCCAGCAGCGGGACGTTGGGGGAAAAACTGTTTTTT.

V gene TRBV20-1 combines with J gene TRBJ2-2; D is possibly TRBD2 (5 bases). Germline lookup yields CDR1 DFQATT and CDR2 SNEGSKA (reference sequence). The CDR3 loop spans 13 amino acids. V was trimmed by 3 bases and J by 6 bases, leaving 11 bases between them. The CDR3 here is CSARTKEAGELFF. CDR3 sequence (DNA): TGCAGTGCTAGGACTAAGGAGGCCGGGGAGCTGTTTTTT.

For this clonotype: A much larger clone is a single base away; this may be a read error. The V gene is TRBV12-3 or TRBV12-4, the J gene TRBJ1-3, with D hard to call. CDR3 size: 13 residues. Trimming removed 3 bases at V and 2 bases at J, with 5 bases between. Here the CDR3 DNA reads TGTGCCAGCAGTTTCGTCCCTGGAAACACCATATATTTT. Encoded protein: CASSFVPGNTIYF.

This clonotype ranks as medium-sized. This rearrangement joins TRBV24-1 to TRBJ2-1; TRBD2 might be the D (6 bases). Germline V gene sequence: CDR1 KGHDR, CDR2 SFDVKD. There are 12 residues in the CDR3. Between the trimmed V and J ends, which lost 6 bases and 10 bases, there was a span of 12 bases. The CDR3 region is CATSRGGFEQFF. The DNA for the CDR3 is TGTGCCACCAGTCGCGGAGGGTTCGAGCAGTTCTTC.

This clonotype occurred a few times. The rearrangement links TRBV7-2 to TRBJ1-2; D gene uncertain. Germline loops: CDR1 SGHTA, CDR2 FQGNSA. V lost 5 bases and J 4 bases, leaving 14 bases between the germline ends. The CDR3 spans 14 residues. The CDR3 sequence is CASSATDRLYGYTF. CDR3 in DNA: TGTGCCAGCAGCGCAACGGACCGACTCTATGGCTACACCTTC.

This clonotype was recorded at least ten times. The chain combines TRBV13 with TRBJ2-3; 13 bases fit TRBD2. Germline V gene sequence: CDR1 PRHDT, CDR2 FYEKMQ (reference sequence). The V gene end was trimmed by 4 bases and the J gene end by 5 bases; junction bases not matched to a gene: 9. The CDR3 covers 17 residues. The CDR3: CASSSRRLAGGGDTQYF. CDR3 nucleotide sequence: TGTGCCAGCAGCTCCCGAAGACTAGCGGGAGGAGGAGATACGCAGTATTTT.

This clonotype occurred a few times. The chain carries TRBV20-1 and TRBJ1-2, with 9 bases lining up with TRBD1. CDR3 length: 14 residues. V shed 8 bases, J shed 4 bases, and the junction held 11 bases outside the gene matches. Germline values: CDR1 DFQATT, CDR2 SNEGSKA (reference sequence). The CDR3 loop reads CSSPTGQGGYGYTF. In nucleotides, the CDR3 is TGCAGTTCTCCTACGGGACAGGGAGGCTATGGCTACACCTTC.

In this sample, this clonotype turned up a few times. Possible read error: a much larger clone is one base away. The V call is TRBV19, the J call TRBJ2-7, with 7 nucleotides matching TRBD2. Germline CDR1 and CDR2: LNHDA and SQIVND (reference sequence). The trim removed 4 bases at V and 7 bases at J, leaving 16 bases unmatched. CDR3 length equals 16 residues. This CDR3 is CASSTPLAVSYNEQYF. In DNA form, the CDR3 reads TGTGCCAGTAGTACCCCTCTAGCGGTATCCTACAATGAGCAGTACTTC.

A note on this clonotype: A much more abundant neighbour one base away suggests this may be a read error. In DNA, the CDR3 is TGCGCCAGCAGCCAAACCTCTCTGGGTGGTAAAGCTTTCTTT. Its protein product is CASSQTSLGGKAFF. The chain couples TRBV4-3 to TRBJ1-1; D is unresolved. CDR3 length equals 14 residues. The V gene lost 2 bases and the J gene lost 9 bases, with 16 bases spanning the gap. The V gene's germline CDR1 is LGHNA and CDR2 YSLEER.

The genes are TRBV25-1 and TRBJ1-1; TRBD1 matches 7 bases. CDR3 length: 14 residues. With V trimmed by 5 bases and J by 0 bases, 3 bases remained unmatched. Germline assignment: CDR1 MGHDK and CDR2 SYGVNS. The CDR3 sequence: CASSPTGLNTEAFF. DNA for the CDR3: TGTGCCAGCAGTCCGACAGGGTTGAACACTGAAGCTTTCTTT.

Regarding this clonotype: Compared with germline, one end of the junction differs, possibly owing to a read error. V usage is TRBV24-1 and J usage is TRBJ2-3; 9 nucleotides align to TRBD1. In germline, CDR1 is KGHDR, CDR2 SFDVKD. This CDR3 is 14 amino acids long. CDR3 nucleotide sequence: TGCGCCACCAGTGCGAGACAGGGGGCAGATACGCAGTATTTT. Protein sequence: CATSARQGADTQYF.

J is TRBJ2-7 and V is TRBV3-1, with D possibly being TRBD1 or TRBD2 (5 bases each). V lost 4 bases to trimming and J lost 0 bases, with 16 bases between them. There are 16 residues in the CDR3. The germline V gene encodes CDR1 LGHDT and CDR2 YNNKEL (reference sequence). CDR3 DNA sequence: TGTGCCAGCAGCCGCGAAATGGGGACCCGCTCCTACGAGCAGTACTTC. Translation: CASSREMGTRSYEQYF.

This clonotype was seen a handful of times. V is TRBV4-2 and J is TRBJ1-4; 9 bases are shared with TRBD1. Germline V gene data show CDR1 as LGHNA and CDR2 as YNFKEQ. The CDR3 has 17 residues. V lost 4 bases to trimming and J lost 7 bases; unmatched junction nucleotides: 13. CDR3 sequence: CASSLSDRGLGGEKLFF. The CDR3 DNA follows: TGTGCCAGCAGCCTCTCGGACAGGGGACTCGGGGGTGAAAAACTGTTTTTT.

This clonotype was observed many times. V and J are TRBV10-3 and TRBJ1-3, with D perhaps TRBD1 (6 bases). CDR3 length equals 14 residues. Trimming left V 10 bases short and J 7 bases short, with 20 bases between. CDR1 and CDR2 (germline): ENHRY, SYGVKD. CDR3: CATEGGGEGNTIYF. CDR3 coding DNA: TGTGCCACGGAGGGGGGCGGGGAAGGTAACACCATATATTTT.